This TCR beta chain is from a study of PD-1 blockade in classical Hodgkin lymphoma. This sample's time point: cycle 4 day 1 (C4D1), after less than 7 weeks of nivolumab. Autologous stem cell transplantation was followed by relapse in every patient, and brentuximab vedotin exposure varied. CDR1 SGHAT and CDR2 FQDESV come from the germline V gene (reference sequence). V trimming: 4 bases; J trimming: 4 bases; junction bases outside the gene matches: 5. The CDR3 is 14 amino acids. Using immunoSEQ multiplex PCR, the repertoire was profiled, and TCRdb retains in-frame clones only, with some absent. The sample consists of tens of thousands of clones, 80% of them appearing once.

The receptor comes from a human donor with classical Hodgkin lymphoma. The chain recombines TRBV11-1 with TRBJ2-5, with TRBD2 matching 8 bases. The sequencing here drew on peripheral blood mononuclear cells (PBMCs), taken before the fourth cycle of nivolumab. CDR3 DNA sequence: TGTGCCAGCAGCTCCGGGCTAGCGGGAGAGACCCAGTACTTC. It translates to CASSSGLAGETQYF.